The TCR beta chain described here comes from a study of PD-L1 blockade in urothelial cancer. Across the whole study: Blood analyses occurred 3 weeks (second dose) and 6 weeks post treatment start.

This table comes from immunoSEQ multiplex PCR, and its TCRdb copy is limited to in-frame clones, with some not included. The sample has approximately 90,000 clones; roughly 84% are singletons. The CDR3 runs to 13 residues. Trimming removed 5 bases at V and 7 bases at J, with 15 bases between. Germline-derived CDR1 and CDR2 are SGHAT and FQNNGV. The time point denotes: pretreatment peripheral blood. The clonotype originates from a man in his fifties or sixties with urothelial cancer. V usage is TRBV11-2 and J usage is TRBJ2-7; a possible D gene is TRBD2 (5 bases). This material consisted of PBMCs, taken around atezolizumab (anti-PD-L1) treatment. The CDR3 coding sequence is TGTGCCAGCAGCCCCCCCGGGGTGTATGAGCAGTACTTC. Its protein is CASSPPGVYEQYF.